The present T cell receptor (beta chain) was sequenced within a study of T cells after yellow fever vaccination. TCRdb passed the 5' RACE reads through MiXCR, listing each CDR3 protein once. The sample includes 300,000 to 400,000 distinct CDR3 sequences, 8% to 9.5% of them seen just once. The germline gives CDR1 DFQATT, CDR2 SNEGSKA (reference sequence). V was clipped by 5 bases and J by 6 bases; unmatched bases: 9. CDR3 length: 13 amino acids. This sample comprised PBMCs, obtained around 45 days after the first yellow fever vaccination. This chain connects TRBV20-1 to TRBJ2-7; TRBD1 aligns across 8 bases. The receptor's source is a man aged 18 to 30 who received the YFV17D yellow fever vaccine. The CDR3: CSAASWTGSEQYV. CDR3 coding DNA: TGCAGTGCTGCTTCCTGGACAGGGTCCGAGCAGTACGTC.